This T cell receptor beta chain was recorded in a study of cytomegalovirus exposure and HLA in healthy donors. Points from the study as a whole: Later analysis suggested most CMV-associated TCR beta chains were HLA-restricted. Despite most TCR sequences being rare, some public TCRs occurred in many donors. In a later analysis, HLA-associated beta chains showed higher expansion and lower generation probabilities than comparable chains.

On this clone: Its matching antigen is unknown.

Use of 60 Vbeta and 13 Jbeta primers characterized the PCR. Clones were sequenced by immunoSEQ multiplex PCR, and TCRdb holds only the in-frame ones, with some missing. The profile shows some 80,000 clones, around 76% of them singletons. The CDR3 extends over 15 amino acids. V lost 5 bases, J lost 8 bases, and 18 bases lay in between. The germline CDR1 and CDR2 sequences are SEHNR and FQNEAQ (reference sequence). Every donor was a healthy person donating bone marrow. Sequencing input: PBMCs. The TCR originated in a man younger than 30 in good health and CMV-seropositive. The rearrangement uses TRBV7-9 and TRBJ1-4, with D perhaps matching TRBD1 (5 bases). The CDR3 DNA reads as TGTGCCAGCAGCCTCCTCCGGGGGGTAGGGGAAAAACTGTTTTTT. It yields the protein CASSLLRGVGEKLFF.